Below are 10 T cell receptor beta chains sequenced from a single sample in a study of blood T cell repertoires in COVID-19. TCRdb's copy holds only in-frame clones and misses some; the assay was immunoSEQ multiplex PCR. The table shows 120,000 or so clones, with around 79% occurring only once. The sample comprised peripheral blood. The receptors originated from a woman of 80 years or more with active or convalescent COVID-19.

The V gene is TRBV19, the J gene TRBJ1-2; 7 bases are shared with TRBD1. This CDR3 comprises 15 residues. Trimming at V came to 6 bases and at J to 4 bases, leaving 11 bases not matched to a gene. Germline CDR1 LNHDA, CDR2 SQIVND (reference sequence). CDR3 amino acids: CASRMGRDRGYGYTF. CDR3 nucleotide sequence: TGTGCCAGTAGGATGGGGCGGGACAGAGGCTATGGCTACACCTTC.

The chain is built from TRBV7-2 and TRBJ1-6; D is uncertain. Trimming pared 1 base from V and 9 bases from J, leaving 13 bases between. Germline lookup yields CDR1 SGHTA and CDR2 FQGNSA. This CDR3 is 15 amino acids long. The CDR3 sequence is CASSLVWPPGSPLHF. CDR3 nucleotide sequence: TGTGCCAGCAGCTTAGTTTGGCCGCCGGGTTCACCCCTCCACTTT.

The genes are TRBV6-1 and TRBJ1-5, with 7 bases fitting TRBD1. CDR1 is MNHNS and CDR2 is SASEGT in the germline V gene. Germline trimming cut 3 bases from V and 0 bases from J; bases unmatched to any gene: 11. The CDR3 length is 18 residues. The CDR3 protein is CASSDRPTGSLSNQPQHF. As DNA, the CDR3 is TGTGCCAGCAGTGACCGCCCGACAGGGTCCCTTAGCAATCAGCCCCAGCATTTT.

This clone has a single count. The rearrangement links TRBV3-1 (or the pseudogene TRBV3-2) to TRBJ2-7; TRBD1 matches at 10 bases. The CDR3 loop spans 15 amino acids. V was clipped by 9 bases and J by 1 base; unmatched bases: 9. The germline V gene encodes CDR1 LGHDT and CDR2 YNNKEL (reference sequence). The CDR3 DNA reads TGTGCCAGTACAAACCGGGACAGGGGATCCTACGAGCAGTACTTC. Encoded protein: CASTNRDRGSYEQYF.

The chain carries TRBV2 and TRBJ1-2, with D uncertain. This CDR3 is built from 13 residues. V was clipped by 3 bases and J by 6 bases, with 11 bases between them. CDR1 is SNHLY and CDR2 is FYNNEI in the germline V gene. The CDR3, as DNA: TGTGCCAGCAGTGAGGGCTTTTTGGATGGCTACACCTTC. It is translated as CASSEGFLDGYTF. The whole variable domain, filled in from reference TRBV2 and TRBJ1-2, reads EPEVTQTPSHQVTQMGQEVILRCVPISNHLYFYWYRQILGQKVEFLVSFYNNEISEKSEIFDDQFSVERPDGSNFTLKIRSTKLEDSAMYFCASSEGFLDGYTFGSGTRLTVV.

The rearrangement links TRBV28 to TRBJ2-1; TRBD2 matches at 10 bases. Germline V gives CDR1 MDHEN, CDR2 SYDVKM. This CDR3 is built from 15 residues. With V trimmed by 6 bases and J by 2 bases, 4 bases remained unmatched. CDR3 sequence reads: CASRYLAGAYNEQFF. The DNA of the CDR3 is TGTGCCAGCAGATATCTAGCGGGAGCCTACAATGAGCAGTTCTTC.

This clone was recorded a few times. The chain has TRBV2 and TRBJ2-7, with D possibly being TRBD1 (6 bases). Trimming took 6 bases from V and 6 from J, leaving 21 bases between them. CDR3 length: 15 amino acids. Germline V gives CDR1 SNHLY, CDR2 FYNNEI. The CDR3: CASRLQGTPPGEQYF. In DNA form, the CDR3 reads TGTGCCAGCAGGTTACAGGGTACTCCCCCCGGCGAGCAGTACTTC.

The chain is built from TRBV19 and TRBJ1-2, with D possibly being TRBD1 (5 bases). CDR1 and CDR2 (germline): LNHDA, SQIVND (reference sequence). This CDR3 comprises 13 residues. Trimming left V 8 bases short and J 5 bases short, with 15 bases between. As DNA, the CDR3 is TGTGCCAGTGGGGACGGGGGATTTTATGGCTACACCTTC. Translating gives CASGDGGFYGYTF.

This chain links TRBV7-8 with TRBJ2-7; TRBD1 matches at 10 bases. Per the germline V gene, CDR1 is SGHVS and CDR2 is FQNEAQ. V gave up 5 bases and J gave up 7 bases; unmatched junction bases: 11. The CDR3 totals 15 residues. The CDR3 here is CASSPAGTGDWEQYF. The DNA of the CDR3 is TGTGCCAGCAGCCCCGCCGGGACAGGGGATTGGGAGCAGTACTTC.

The chain combines TRBV5-1 with TRBJ2-7, with D unclear. CDR3 size: 14 residues. CDR1 and CDR2 from the germline V gene are SGHRS and YFSETQ. V lost 1 base to trimming and J lost 3 bases, with 11 bases between them. CDR3 coding DNA: TGCGCCAGCAGCTTGTTCGACACGAACTACGAGCAGTACTTC. Translation: CASSLFDTNYEQYF.